Following are 20 T cell receptor beta chains from one sample sequenced in a study of molecular identifiers for immune sequencing clone quantification. TCRdb processed the PCR reads anew with MiXCR; each CDR3 protein has one entry. The sample records about 510,000 distinct CDR3 sequences, around 23% being singletons. The sequenced sample was naive CD8+ T cells from blood, with Jurkat cell RNA spiked in. Subset noted: FACS-sorted CD8+CD4-CCR7+CD45RA+ naive T cells. The source is a human donor in good health. Some libraries in this study had Jurkat cell RNA spiked in.

V usage is TRBV27 and J usage is TRBJ2-7; perhaps TRBD1 as D (6 bases). CDR1 and CDR2 (germline): MNHEY, SMNVEV (reference sequence). This CDR3 region has 13 residues. Trimming shortened V by 8 bases and J by 4 bases, and 15 bases separated the two germline ends. Here the CDR3 DNA reads TGTGCCAGCGGCCAACGGGACACTTACGAGCAGTACTTC. Amino acid sequence: CASGQRDTYEQYF.

This clonotype was counted many times. V is TRBV12-3 or TRBV12-4 and J is TRBJ2-2; D is possibly TRBD1 (5 bases). The V gene lost 10 bases and the J gene lost 5 bases, with 17 bases spanning the gap. The CDR3 consists of 14 residues. The CDR3 DNA reads as TGTGCCACCAAGGGGATAAGTGGTACCGGGGAGCTGTTTTTT. This gives the protein CATKGISGTGELFF.

To note about this clonotype: A junction boundary mismatches the germline segment, possibly from a read error. CDR3 DNA: TGTGCCGCCAGTGATCCCTCCGGGACCGCTCTAGGGACAGATACGCAGTATTTT. Translating it yields CAASDPSGTALGTDTQYF. V usage is TRBV24-1 and J usage is TRBJ2-3; D may correspond to TRBD1 or TRBD2 (5 bases each). In germline, CDR1 is KGHDR, CDR2 SFDVKD. The CDR3 length is 18 residues.

About this clonotype: With a much larger clone just one base away, this may be a read error. The chain employs TRBV6-6 and TRBJ2-7; 7 nucleotides agree with TRBD2. CDR1 and CDR2 from the germline V gene are MNHNY and SVGAGI (reference sequence). This CDR3 comprises 15 residues. The chain's CDR3 is CASSSMSGLNYERYF. The CDR3 bases are TGTGCCAGCAGTTCGATGTCGGGACTAAACTACGAGCGGTACTTC.

A few counts support this clonotype. The genes are TRBV19 and TRBJ2-7; D is possibly TRBD1 or TRBD2 (6 bases each). CDR1 and CDR2 from the germline V gene are LNHDA and SQIVND (reference sequence). The CDR3 runs 13 residues. Between the trimmed V and J ends, which lost 9 bases and 3 bases, there was a span of 15 bases. CDR3 loop: CASSIGGGYEQYF. CDR3 in DNA: TGTGCCAGCAGCATCGGGGGCGGCTACGAGCAGTACTTC.

The table lists this clonotype with a few counts. V usage is TRBV5-6 and J usage is TRBJ2-3, with 11 nucleotides matching TRBD2. This CDR3 has 15 residues. The junction had 6 bases not matched to a gene; V was cut back by 4 bases and J by 5 bases. Germline-derived CDR1 and CDR2 are SGHDT and YYEEEE. The CDR3 sequence is CASSLASGGLDTQYF. The DNA of the CDR3 is TGTGCCAGCAGCCTTGCTAGCGGGGGGTTAGATACGCAGTATTTT.

This clonotype has more than one count but fewer than ten. The chain is built from TRBV27 and TRBJ1-6; D ambiguous. V shed 3 bases and J shed 7 bases, with 10 bases lying between them. CDR3 length: 14 amino acids. The germline V gene encodes CDR1 MNHEY and CDR2 SMNVEV (reference sequence). The CDR3 is CASSLYTGNSPLHF. Here the CDR3 DNA reads TGTGCCAGCAGTTTGTATACGGGAAATTCACCCCTCCACTTT.

V usage is TRBV2 and J usage is TRBJ2-7; 7 bases fit TRBD2. The CDR3 sequence is 13 residues long. Trimming took 6 bases from V and 7 from J; bases not matched to a gene: 9. Germline V gene data show CDR1 as SNHLY and CDR2 as FYNNEI. The DNA of the CDR3 is TGTGCCAGCAGAGGGAGGGCCCCCCTGGAGCAGTACTTC. This sequence encodes CASRGRAPLEQYF.

Notes on this clonotype: A clone one base away is much larger, so this may be a read error. The chain is built from TRBV27 and TRBJ1-5; D is uncertain. Germline lookup yields CDR1 MNHEY and CDR2 SMNVEV (reference sequence). The CDR3 is made up of 13 amino acids. This chain's CDR3 is CASILGPYQPQHF. The CDR3 nucleotides are TGTGCCAGCATTTTAGGACCCTATCAGCCCCAGCATTTT.

V gene TRBV20-1 combines with J gene TRBJ1-4, with D possibly TRBD1 on 5 matching bases. The CDR3 sequence is 16 residues long. Trimming took 5 bases from V and 5 from J, leaving 21 bases between them. CDR1 DFQATT and CDR2 SNEGSKA come from the germline V gene (reference sequence). The CDR3 reads CSAGSREGTTNEKLFF. Written as DNA, the CDR3 is TGCAGTGCTGGATCCCGGGAGGGGACTACGAATGAAAAACTGTTTTTT.

As regards this clonotype: A junction boundary mismatches the germline segment, possibly from a read error. The rearrangement uses TRBV13 and TRBJ2-3; 8 bases are a match to TRBD2. Germline V gene data show CDR1 as PRHDT and CDR2 as FYEKMQ (reference sequence). The CDR3 is 17 residues long. CDR3 sequence reads: CTSSVALNGRATDTQYF. DNA of the CDR3: TGTACCAGCAGCGTAGCCCTCAACGGGAGGGCCACAGATACGCAGTATTTT.

Concerning this clonotype itself: In this CDR3 the conserved last residue, phenylalanine or tryptophan, is missing, so a read error is likely. The chain joins TRBV6-5 to TRBJ2-1, with no clear D. The CDR3 consists of 16 residues. Germline loops: CDR1 MNHEY, CDR2 SVGAGI. CDR3 amino acids: CASGYTPDKPYNEQFL. CDR3 in DNA: TGTGCCAGCGGTTACACCCCAGATAAGCCCTACAATGAGCAGTTCCTC.

This chain uses TRBV6-4 with TRBJ2-5; 9 nucleotides align to TRBD2. Germline-derived CDR1 and CDR2 are MRHNA and SNTAGT. The J segment lost 3 bases and the V segment lost 2 bases, leaving 10 bases of the junction unmatched. The CDR3 loop spans 17 amino acids. This CDR3 is CASSDICGRDQEETQYF. Here the CDR3 DNA reads TGTGCCAGCAGTGACATCTGCGGGAGGGACCAAGAAGAGACCCAGTACTTC.

Details on this clonotype: A junction boundary mismatches the germline segment, possibly from a read error. The rearrangement uses TRBV6-2 or TRBV6-3 and TRBJ1-1, with D unresolved. This CDR3 is built from 14 residues. Germline V gene lookup returns CDR1 MNHEY and CDR2 SVGEGT. The CDR3 loop reads CASSILEMITEALF. The CDR3 coding sequence is TGTGCCAGCAGCATTCTGGAGATGATCACTGAAGCTCTCTTT.

This sequence joins TRBV9 and TRBJ2-3, with TRBD1 identical over 11 bases. V lost 3 bases to trimming and J lost 3 bases; unmatched junction nucleotides: 6. The CDR3 has 16 residues. Germline V gene lookup returns CDR1 SGDLS and CDR2 YYNGEE. The CDR3 sequence: CASSAWTGGQTDTQYF. CDR3 coding DNA: TGTGCCAGCAGCGCTTGGACAGGGGGCCAGACAGATACGCAGTATTTT. Looking up the rest from reference TRBV9 and TRBJ2-3 gives the full variable domain: DSGVTQTPKHLITATGQRVTLRCSPRSGDLSVYWYQQSLDQGLQFLIQYYNGEERAKGNILERFSAQQFPDLHSELNLSSLELGDSALYFCASSAWTGGQTDTQYFGPGTRLTVL.

In this sample, this clonotype turned up a few times. The V call is TRBV28, the J call TRBJ1-2, with D tentatively TRBD1 (5 bases). The V gene's germline CDR1 is MDHEN and CDR2 SYDVKM. The CDR3 is 15 amino acids. Trimming shortened V by 5 bases and J by 2 bases, and 15 bases separated the two germline ends. CDR3 nucleotide sequence: TGTGCCAGCAGTGAGAATGGGGGATCCAACTATGGCTACACCTTC. This encodes CASSENGGSNYGYTF.

This clonotype was counted a few times. This chain joins TRBV6-5 and TRBJ1-1, with D tentatively TRBD1 (6 bases). The V end lost 2 bases, the J end lost 8 bases, and 12 bases lay between the germline ends. The germline gives CDR1 MNHEY, CDR2 SVGAGI. This CDR3 has 13 residues. Here the CDR3 DNA reads TGTGCCAGCAGTTACCACAGGGTCGCGGAAGCTTTCTTT. Encoded protein: CASSYHRVAEAFF.

This clonotype has a count of ten or more. V gene TRBV28 combines with J gene TRBJ2-4; D gene unclear. V lost 3 bases and J lost 9, with 12 bases in between. In germline, CDR1 is MDHEN, CDR2 SYDVKM. This CDR3 comprises 13 residues. Here the CDR3 DNA reads TGTGCCAGCAGTTTGGGTGCCCACTCCATTCAGTACTTC. Amino acid sequence: CASSLGAHSIQYF.

Comment on this clonotype: A read error may explain this, as a much larger clone is one base away. This CDR3 is missing its conserved last phenylalanine or tryptophan, likely due to a read error. The rearrangement joins TRBV12-5 to TRBJ1-4; D is perhaps TRBD1 (5 bases). Germline V gene sequence: CDR1 LGHNT, CDR2 FRNRAP. With 6 bases removed from V and 8 bases from J, the gap between germline ends came to 16 bases. The CDR3 is made up of 14 amino acids. DNA of the CDR3: TGTGCTAGTGGCCCACAGGCGGGGGAAGAAAAACTGTTTCTT. As protein: CASGPQAGEEKLFL.

This clonotype was seen a few times. V is TRBV5-1 and J is TRBJ2-7; TRBD2 matches 7 bases. The CDR3 spans 15 residues. Germline V gives CDR1 SGHRS, CDR2 YFSETQ. Trimming took 0 bases from V and 3 from J; bases not matched to a gene: 6. The CDR3, as DNA: TGCGCCAGCAGCTTGGTTAGCGGGTCCAACTACGAGCAGTACTTC. Encoded protein: CASSLVSGSNYEQYF.